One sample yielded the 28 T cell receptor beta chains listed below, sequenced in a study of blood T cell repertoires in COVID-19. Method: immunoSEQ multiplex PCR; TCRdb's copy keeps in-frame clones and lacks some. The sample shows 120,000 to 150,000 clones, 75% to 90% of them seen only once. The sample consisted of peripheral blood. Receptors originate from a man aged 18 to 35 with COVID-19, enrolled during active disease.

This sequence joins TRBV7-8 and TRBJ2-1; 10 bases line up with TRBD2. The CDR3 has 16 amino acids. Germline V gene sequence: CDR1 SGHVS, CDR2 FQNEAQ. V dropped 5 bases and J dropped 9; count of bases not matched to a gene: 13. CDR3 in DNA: TGTGCCAGCAGCCCCGGCCGTCTAGCGGGAGACACTGAGCAGTTCTTC. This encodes CASSPGRLAGDTEQFF.

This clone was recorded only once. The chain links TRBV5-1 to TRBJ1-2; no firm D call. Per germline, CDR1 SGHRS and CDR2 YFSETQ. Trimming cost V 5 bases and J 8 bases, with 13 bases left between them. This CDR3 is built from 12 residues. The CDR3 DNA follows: TGCGCCAGCAGACTTGATTCGAGGGGCTACACCTTC. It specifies CASRLDSRGYTF.

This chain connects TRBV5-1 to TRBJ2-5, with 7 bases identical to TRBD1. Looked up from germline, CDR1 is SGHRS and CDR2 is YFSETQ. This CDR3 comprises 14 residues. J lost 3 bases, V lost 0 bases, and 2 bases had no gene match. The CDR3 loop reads CASSLGTGEETQYF. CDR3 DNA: TGCGCCAGCAGCTTGGGCACAGGGGAAGAGACCCAGTACTTC. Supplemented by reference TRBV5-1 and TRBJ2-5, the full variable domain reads KAGVTQTPRYLIKTRGQQVTLSCSPISGHRSVSWYQQTPGQGLQFLFEYFSETQRNKGNFPGRFSGRQFSNSRSEMNVSTLELGDSALYLCASSLGTGEETQYFGPGTRLLVL.

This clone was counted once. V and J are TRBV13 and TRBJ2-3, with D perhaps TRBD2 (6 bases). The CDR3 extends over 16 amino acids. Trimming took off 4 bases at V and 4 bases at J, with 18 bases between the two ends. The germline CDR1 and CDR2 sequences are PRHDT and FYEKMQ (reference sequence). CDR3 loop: CASSSIAGEAPDTQYF. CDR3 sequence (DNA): TGTGCCAGCAGCTCCATCGCTGGGGAGGCCCCAGATACGCAGTATTTT.

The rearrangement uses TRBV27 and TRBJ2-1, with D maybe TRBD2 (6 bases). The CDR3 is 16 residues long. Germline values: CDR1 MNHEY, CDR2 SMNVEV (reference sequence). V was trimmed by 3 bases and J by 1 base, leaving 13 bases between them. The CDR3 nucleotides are TGTGCCAGCAGTTTGATTTACGGGGGATCCTACAATGAGCAGTTCTTC. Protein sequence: CASSLIYGGSYNEQFF.

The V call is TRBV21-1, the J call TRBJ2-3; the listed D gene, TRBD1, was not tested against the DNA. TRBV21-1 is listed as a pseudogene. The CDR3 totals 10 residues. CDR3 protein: CASGTGYRYF. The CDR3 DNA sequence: TGTGCCAGCGGGACAGGGTATCGGTATTTT.

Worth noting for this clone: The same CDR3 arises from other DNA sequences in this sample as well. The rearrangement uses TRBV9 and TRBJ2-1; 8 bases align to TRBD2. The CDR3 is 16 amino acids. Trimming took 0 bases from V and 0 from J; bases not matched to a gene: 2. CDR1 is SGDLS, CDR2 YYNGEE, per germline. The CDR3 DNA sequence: TGTGCCAGCAGCGTAGTTCGGGAGGGCTCCTACAATGAGCAGTTCTTC. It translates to CASSVVREGSYNEQFF. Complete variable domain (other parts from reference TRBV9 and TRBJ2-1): DSGVTQTPKHLITATGQRVTLRCSPRSGDLSVYWYQQSLDQGLQFLIQYYNGEERAKGNILERFSAQQFPDLHSELNLSSLELGDSALYFCASSVVREGSYNEQFFGPGTRLTVL.

CDR3 residues: CASSTSEWSNQPQHF. DNA of the CDR3: TGTGCCAGTAGTACGTCCGAGTGGAGCAATCAGCCCCAGCATTTT. The chain carries TRBV19 and TRBJ1-5; no reliable D call. Trimming pared 4 bases from V and 1 base from J, leaving 11 bases between. The CDR3 covers 15 residues. The germline V gene encodes CDR1 LNHDA and CDR2 SQIVND (reference sequence).

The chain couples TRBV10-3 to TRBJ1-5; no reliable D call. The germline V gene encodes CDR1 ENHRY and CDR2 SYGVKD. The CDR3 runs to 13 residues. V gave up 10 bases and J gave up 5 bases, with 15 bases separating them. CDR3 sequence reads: CATGRAGDQPQHF. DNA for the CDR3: TGTGCCACCGGGCGGGCCGGGGATCAGCCCCAGCATTTT.

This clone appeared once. The CDR3 DNA sequence: TGTGCGCAGGGACAGGGGGCGTCGGATACGCAGTATTTT. Protein sequence: CAQGQGASDTQYF. The J gene is TRBJ2-3, the V gene TRBV5-4, with 12 bases matching TRBD1. The CDR3 runs 13 residues. The germline gives CDR1 SGHNT, CDR2 YYREEE (reference sequence).

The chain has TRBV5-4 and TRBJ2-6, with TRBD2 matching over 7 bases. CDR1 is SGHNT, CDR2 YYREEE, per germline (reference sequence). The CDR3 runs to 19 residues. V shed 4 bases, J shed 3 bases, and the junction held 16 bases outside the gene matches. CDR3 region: CASSPRGDGAVGGANVLTF. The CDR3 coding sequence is TGTGCCAGCAGCCCCCGGGGGGACGGCGCGGTTGGTGGGGCCAACGTCCTGACTTTC.

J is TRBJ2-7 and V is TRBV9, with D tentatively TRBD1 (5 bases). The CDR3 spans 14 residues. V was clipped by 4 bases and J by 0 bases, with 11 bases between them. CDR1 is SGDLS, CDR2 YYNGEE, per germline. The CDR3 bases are TGTGCCAGCAGCCTGACAGAGCTCTCCTACGAGCAGTACTTC. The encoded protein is CASSLTELSYEQYF.

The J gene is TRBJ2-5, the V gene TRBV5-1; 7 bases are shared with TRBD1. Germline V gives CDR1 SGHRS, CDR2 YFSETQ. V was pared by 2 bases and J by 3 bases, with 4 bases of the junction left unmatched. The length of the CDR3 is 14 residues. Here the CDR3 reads CASSFRDSKETQYF. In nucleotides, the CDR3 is TGCGCCAGCAGCTTCCGGGACAGCAAAGAGACCCAGTACTTC. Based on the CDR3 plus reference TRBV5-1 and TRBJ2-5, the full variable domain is KAGVTQTPRYLIKTRGQQVTLSCSPISGHRSVSWYQQTPGQGLQFLFEYFSETQRNKGNFPGRFSGRQFSNSRSEMNVSTLELGDSALYLCASSFRDSKETQYFGPGTRLLVL.

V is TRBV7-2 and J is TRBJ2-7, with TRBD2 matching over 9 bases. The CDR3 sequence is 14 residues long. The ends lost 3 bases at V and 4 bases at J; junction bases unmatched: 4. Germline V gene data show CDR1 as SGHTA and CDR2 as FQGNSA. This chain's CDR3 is CASSFAGGRYEQYF. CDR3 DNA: TGTGCCAGCAGCTTCGCGGGAGGGCGGTACGAGCAGTACTTC.

CDR3 region: CASSPSDRGGEQYF. Written as DNA, the CDR3 is TGTGCCAGCTCACCATCCGACCGGGGGGGCGAGCAGTACTTC. The chain is built from TRBV18 and TRBJ2-7; 8 nucleotides line up with TRBD2. Trimming at V came to 2 bases and at J to 6 bases, leaving 6 bases not matched to a gene. Looked up from germline, CDR1 is KGHSH and CDR2 is LQKENI. There are 14 residues in the CDR3.

The CDR3 nucleotides are TGTGCCAGCAGTACAGACAGGGGAGGTCGAAATACGCAGTATTTT. Amino acid sequence: CASSTDRGGRNTQYF. The chain recombines TRBV25-1 with TRBJ2-3; 8 bases map to TRBD1. From germline, CDR1 is MGHDK and CDR2 SYGVNS. The CDR3 consists of 15 residues. V lost 5 bases, J lost 7 bases, and 11 bases stayed unmatched.

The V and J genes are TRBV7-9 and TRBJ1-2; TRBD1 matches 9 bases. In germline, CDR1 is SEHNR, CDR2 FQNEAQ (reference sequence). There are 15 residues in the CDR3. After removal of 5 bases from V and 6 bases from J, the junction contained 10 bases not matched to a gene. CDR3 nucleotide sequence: TGTGCCAGCAGCCCATCCCGGGACAGGGAGGATGGCTACACCTTC. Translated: CASSPSRDREDGYTF.

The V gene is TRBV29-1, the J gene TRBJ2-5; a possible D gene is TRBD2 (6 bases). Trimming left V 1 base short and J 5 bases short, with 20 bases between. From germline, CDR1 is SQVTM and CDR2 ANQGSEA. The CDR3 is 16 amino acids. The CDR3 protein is CSVEALALALGETQYF. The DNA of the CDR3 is TGCAGCGTTGAAGCCCTAGCGCTGGCCCTTGGGGAGACCCAGTACTTC.

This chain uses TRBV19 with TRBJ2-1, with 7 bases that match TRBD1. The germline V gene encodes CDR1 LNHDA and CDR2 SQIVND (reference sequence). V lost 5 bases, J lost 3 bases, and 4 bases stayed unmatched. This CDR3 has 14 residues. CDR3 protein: CASSPGQNYNEQFF. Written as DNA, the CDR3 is TGTGCCAGTAGTCCGGGACAGAACTACAATGAGCAGTTCTTC. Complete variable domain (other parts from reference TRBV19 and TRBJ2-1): DGGITQSPKYLFRKEGQNVTLSCEQNLNHDAMYWYRQDPGQGLRLIYYSQIVNDFQKGDIAEGYSVSREKKESFPLTVTSAQKNPTAFYLCASSPGQNYNEQFFGPGTRLTVL.

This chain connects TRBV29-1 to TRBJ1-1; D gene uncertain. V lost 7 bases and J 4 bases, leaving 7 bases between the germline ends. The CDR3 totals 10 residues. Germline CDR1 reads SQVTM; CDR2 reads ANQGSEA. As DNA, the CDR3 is TGCAGCGCAACCGGCACTGAAGCTTTCTTT. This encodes CSATGTEAFF.

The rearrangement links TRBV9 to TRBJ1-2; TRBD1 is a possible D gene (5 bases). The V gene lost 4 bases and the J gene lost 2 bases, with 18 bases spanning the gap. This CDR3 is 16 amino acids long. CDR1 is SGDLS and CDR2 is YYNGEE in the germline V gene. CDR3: CASSTTGLSSNYGYTF. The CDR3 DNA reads TGTGCCAGCAGCACTACGGGACTCTCCTCGAACTATGGCTACACCTTC.

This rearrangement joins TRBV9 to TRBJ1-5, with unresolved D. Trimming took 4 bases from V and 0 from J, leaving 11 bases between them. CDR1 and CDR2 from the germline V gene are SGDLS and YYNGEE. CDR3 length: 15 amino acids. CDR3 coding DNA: TGTGCCAGCAGCCCATCGGGGAGTAGCAATCAGCCCCAGCATTTT. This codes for CASSPSGSSNQPQHF.

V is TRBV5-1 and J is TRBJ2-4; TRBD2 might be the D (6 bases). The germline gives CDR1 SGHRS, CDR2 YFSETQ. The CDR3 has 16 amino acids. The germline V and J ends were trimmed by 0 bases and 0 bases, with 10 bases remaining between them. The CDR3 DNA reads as TGCGCCAGCAGCTTGGTGGAGGGACTAGCCAAAAACATTCAGTACTTC. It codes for CASSLVEGLAKNIQYF.

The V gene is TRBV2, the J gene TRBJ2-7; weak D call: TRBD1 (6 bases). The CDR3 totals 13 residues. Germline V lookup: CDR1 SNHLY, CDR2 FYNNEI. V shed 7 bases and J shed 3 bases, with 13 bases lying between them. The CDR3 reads CASKMDSHYEQYF. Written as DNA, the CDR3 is TGTGCCAGCAAGATGGACAGTCACTACGAGCAGTACTTC.

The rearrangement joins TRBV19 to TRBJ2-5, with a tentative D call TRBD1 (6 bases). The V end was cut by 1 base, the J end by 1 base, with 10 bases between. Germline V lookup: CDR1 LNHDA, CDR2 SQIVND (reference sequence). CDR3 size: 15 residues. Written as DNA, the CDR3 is TGTGCCAGTAGTATAGGTAGGACAGTCCAAGAGACCCAGTACTTC. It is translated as CASSIGRTVQETQYF. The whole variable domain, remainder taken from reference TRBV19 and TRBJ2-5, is DGGITQSPKYLFRKEGQNVTLSCEQNLNHDAMYWYRQDPGQGLRLIYYSQIVNDFQKGDIAEGYSVSREKKESFPLTVTSAQKNPTAFYLCASSIGRTVQETQYFGPGTRLLVL.

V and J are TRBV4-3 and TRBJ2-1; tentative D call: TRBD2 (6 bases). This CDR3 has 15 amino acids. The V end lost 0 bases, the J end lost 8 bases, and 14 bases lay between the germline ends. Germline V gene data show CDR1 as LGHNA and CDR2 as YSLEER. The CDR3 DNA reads TGCGCCAGCAGCCAAGAGTGGAGGGGTCCCGATGAGCAGTTCTTC. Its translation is CASSQEWRGPDEQFF.

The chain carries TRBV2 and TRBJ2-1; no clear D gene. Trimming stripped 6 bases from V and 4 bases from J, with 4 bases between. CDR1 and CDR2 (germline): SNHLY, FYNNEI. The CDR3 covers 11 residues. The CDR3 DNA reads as TGTGCCAGCAGGACTTACAATGAGCAGTTCTTC. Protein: CASRTYNEQFF.

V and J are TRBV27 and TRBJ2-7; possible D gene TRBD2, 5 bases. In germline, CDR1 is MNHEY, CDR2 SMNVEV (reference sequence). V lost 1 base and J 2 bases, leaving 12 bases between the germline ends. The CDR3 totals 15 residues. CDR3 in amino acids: CASSLFPGIPYEQYF. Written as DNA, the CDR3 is TGTGCCAGCAGTTTATTCCCGGGGATTCCCTACGAGCAGTACTTC.